The 30 T cell receptor beta chains in this list originate from one sample, sequenced in a study of blood T cells in healthy people across ages. It was with a sample-barcoded 5' primer and a J-beta primer mix that a second PCR of roughly 7 to 12 cycles was run. TCRdb redid the calling of the 5' RACE reads with MiXCR, one entry per CDR3 protein. The table lists 700,000 to 1,000,000 distinct CDR3 sequences, approximately 44% of them singletons. Sequenced: blood. These receptors were obtained from a man between 60 and 75 years old in good health.

The V call is TRBV6-5, the J call TRBJ2-5, with TRBD1 identical over 7 bases. CDR3 length: 13 amino acids. Germline V gene sequence: CDR1 MNHEY, CDR2 SVGAGI. The trim removed 7 bases at V and 3 bases at J, leaving 5 bases unmatched. CDR3 sequence (DNA): TGTGCCAGCACCGCAGGGGGTGAAGAGACCCAGTACTTC. This sequence encodes CASTAGGEETQYF.

V is TRBV20-1 and J is TRBJ2-2; 9 nucleotides agree with TRBD2. Trimming took 6 bases from V and 5 from J; bases not matched to a gene: 7. The CDR3 has 14 residues. CDR1 DFQATT and CDR2 SNEGSKA come from the germline V gene (reference sequence). The CDR3 is CSASRGGGTGELFF. The CDR3 nucleotides read TGCAGTGCGTCGCGGGGGGGCGGAACCGGGGAGCTGTTTTTT.

The rearrangement uses TRBV18 and TRBJ2-5, with 10 bases aligning to TRBD2. The J call may be wrong; the DNA end is better matched by TRBJ2-7. Germline V gene sequence: CDR1 KGHSH, CDR2 LQKENI. The length of the CDR3 is 14 residues. CDR3 region: CASSPVLAGNEQYF. DNA for the CDR3: TGTGCCAGCTCACCAGTACTAGCGGGGAACGAGCAGTACTTC.

The rearrangement joins TRBV10-3 to TRBJ2-5; 9 positions agree with TRBD1. This CDR3 has 16 amino acids. The J segment lost 7 bases and the V segment lost 0 bases, leaving 9 bases of the junction unmatched. The germline V gene has CDR1 ENHRY and CDR2 SYGVKD. This CDR3 is CAISESPGQGSGTQYF. The CDR3, as DNA: TGTGCCATCAGTGAGTCTCCGGGACAGGGATCGGGGACCCAGTACTTC.

There are many counts of this clonotype. The rearrangement uses TRBV12-3 or TRBV12-4 and TRBJ2-7; D not resolved. Trimming removed 5 bases from V and 3 bases from J, with 11 bases in between. The CDR3 has 13 amino acids. The CDR3 protein is CASSPPQRYEQYF. In nucleotides, the CDR3 is TGTGCCAGCAGTCCACCTCAGCGCTACGAGCAGTACTTC.

The rearrangement uses TRBV9 and TRBJ1-1, with 7 bases matching TRBD1. The germline gives CDR1 SGDLS, CDR2 YYNGEE. The J segment lost 3 bases and the V segment lost 4 bases, leaving 6 bases of the junction unmatched. The CDR3 loop spans 14 amino acids. DNA for the CDR3: TGTGCCAGCAGCTTGACAGGGAGTGACACTGAAGCTTTCTTT. It yields the protein CASSLTGSDTEAFF.

Points on this clonotype: A junction boundary mismatches the germline segment, possibly from a read error. V usage is TRBV9 and J usage is TRBJ2-1; 7 nucleotides align to TRBD2. This CDR3 region has 14 residues. The germline V gene has CDR1 SGDLS and CDR2 YYNGEE. As DNA, the CDR3 is TGTGCCAACAGCGTAGATAGCGGGTACAATGAGCAGTTCTTC. Its translation is CANSVDSGYNEQFF.

The chain employs TRBV7-2 and TRBJ1-1; the D is unclear. Germline CDR1 is SGHTA and CDR2 is FQGNSA. V shed 1 base and J shed 3 bases, with 15 bases lying between them. The CDR3 spans 16 residues. Written as DNA, the CDR3 is TGTGCCAGCAGCTTAGAGGAGGGTATAGGTTACACTGAAGCTTTCTTT. Protein sequence: CASSLEEGIGYTEAFF.

The chain uses TRBV4-3 and TRBJ1-6, with 11 positions matching TRBD1. The J segment lost 6 bases and the V segment lost 3 bases, leaving 4 bases of the junction unmatched. The CDR3 runs 16 residues. Germline CDR1 and CDR2: LGHNA and YSLEER. Written as DNA, the CDR3 is TGCGCCAGCAGCCAGGAAGGGACAGGGGGTAATTCACCCCTCCACTTT. As protein: CASSQEGTGGNSPLHF.

A few counts support this clonotype. V is TRBV13 and J is TRBJ2-1; D unresolved. The V and J ends lost 0 bases and 4 bases respectively, with 10 bases between them. Germline lookup yields CDR1 PRHDT and CDR2 FYEKMQ (reference sequence). The CDR3 spans 15 residues. CDR3 sequence reads: CASSLGRFSYNEQFF. The CDR3 region has the DNA TGTGCCAGCAGCTTAGGGAGGTTCTCTTACAATGAGCAGTTCTTC.

Details on this clonotype: With a much larger clone just one base away, this may be a read error. The chain combines TRBV4-3 with TRBJ2-1; either TRBD1 or TRBD2 may fit D (6 bases each). Germline V CDR1 and CDR2: LGHNA, YSLEER. This CDR3 has 17 residues. The CDR3 spells CASSQVDAWGAHNKQFF. As DNA, the CDR3 is TGCGCCAGCAGCCAAGTTGACGCTTGGGGGGCCCACAATAAGCAGTTCTTC.

This chain joins TRBV7-2 and TRBJ1-5; perhaps TRBD1 as D (5 bases). The CDR3 spans 16 residues. Trimming cost V 2 bases and J 4 bases, with 15 bases left between them. CDR1 SGHTA and CDR2 FQGNSA come from the germline V gene. The CDR3 is CASSLYLGGINQPQHF. The CDR3 nucleotides are TGTGCCAGCAGCTTATATTTGGGGGGGATTAATCAGCCCCAGCATTTT.

This clonotype was counted only a few times. V and J are TRBV11-2 and TRBJ2-7; 7 bases match TRBD1. The germline V gene encodes CDR1 SGHAT and CDR2 FQNNGV. The CDR3 is made up of 16 amino acids. Trimming took 5 bases from V and 2 from J; bases not matched to a gene: 12. CDR3 amino acids: CASSLLRTGIPYEQYF. In nucleotides, the CDR3 is TGTGCCAGCAGCCTCCTCCGGACAGGAATTCCCTACGAGCAGTACTTC.

This clonotype was counted a few times. This chain joins TRBV12-3 or TRBV12-4 and TRBJ1-5, with 9 bases that match TRBD1. V shed 6 bases and J 6 bases; nucleotides not matched to a gene: 6. This CDR3 spans 14 amino acids. CDR3 DNA: TGTGCCAGCAGCACAGGGGGCATTATTCAGCCCCAGCATTTT. It specifies CASSTGGIIQPQHF.

The gene calls are TRBV14 and TRBJ2-6; perhaps TRBD1 as D (6 bases). This CDR3 region has 16 residues. V was cut by 4 bases and J by 2 bases, with 12 bases left in between. CDR1 SGHDN and CDR2 FVKESK come from the germline V gene. The CDR3 spells CASSLGAGAGANVLTF. The CDR3 coding sequence is TGTGCCAGCAGCCTGGGCGCAGGGGCTGGGGCCAACGTCCTGACTTTC.

This clonotype has more than one count but fewer than ten. This chain uses TRBV7-2 with TRBJ2-1, with D possibly matching TRBD2 (7 bases). This CDR3 is built from 15 residues. The ends were cut back, 6 bases at V and 2 bases at J, with 14 bases in the middle. CDR1 SGHTA and CDR2 FQGNSA come from the germline V gene. The CDR3 loop is CASRGGGAPYNEQFF. The CDR3 DNA reads as TGTGCCAGCAGGGGAGGGGGTGCGCCCTACAATGAGCAGTTCTTC.

As to this clonotype: A read error may explain this, as a much larger clone is one base away. This chain connects TRBV25-1 to TRBJ1-2; D unclear. The germline CDR1 and CDR2 sequences are MGHDK and SYGVNS. This CDR3 region has 14 residues. The V end lost 2 bases, the J end lost 10 bases, and 17 bases lay between the germline ends. The CDR3 loop reads CASSEVAGLRDYTF. CDR3 nucleotides: TGTGCCAGCAGTGAAGTCGCAGGCCTGAGGGACTACACCTTC.

This clonotype came up a few times. V gene TRBV5-4 combines with J gene TRBJ1-2; D gene uncertain. Trimming removed 2 bases from V and 1 base from J, with 9 bases in between. The CDR3 contains 14 residues. CDR1 and CDR2 from the germline V gene are SGHNT and YYREEE (reference sequence). As DNA, the CDR3 is TGTGCCAGCAGCTTATCCACAGATAACTATGGCTACACCTTC. As protein: CASSLSTDNYGYTF.

V gene TRBV20-1 combines with J gene TRBJ2-4; TRBD2 matches at 7 bases. Germline lookup yields CDR1 DFQATT and CDR2 SNEGSKA (reference sequence). Germline trimming cut 4 bases from V and 1 base from J; bases unmatched to any gene: 7. CDR3 length equals 15 residues. The CDR3: CSAIGRAGAKNIQYF. CDR3 sequence (DNA): TGCAGTGCTATAGGACGAGCGGGGGCCAAAAACATTCAGTACTTC.

The chain employs TRBV20-1 and TRBJ2-3, with 8 bases lining up with TRBD2. The CDR3 has 16 amino acids. The germline gives CDR1 DFQATT, CDR2 SNEGSKA (reference sequence). The ends lost 3 bases at V and 1 base at J; junction bases unmatched: 9. CDR3 residues: CSASTPQTSGTDTQYF. Written as DNA, the CDR3 is TGCAGTGCTAGTACTCCCCAGACTAGCGGCACAGATACGCAGTATTTT.

The V gene is TRBV24-1, the J gene TRBJ2-7; D might be TRBD2 (6 bases). Trimming shortened V by 4 bases and J by 2 bases, and 17 bases separated the two germline ends. CDR1 KGHDR and CDR2 SFDVKD come from the germline V gene. CDR3 length: 16 amino acids. The CDR3: CATSDPGEGPPYEQYF. The CDR3 DNA sequence: TGTGCCACCAGTGACCCGGGGGAAGGGCCTCCCTACGAGCAGTACTTC.

The chain uses TRBV7-6 and TRBJ1-6; no clear D. Looked up from germline, CDR1 is SGHVS and CDR2 is FNYEAQ. V was shortened by 0 bases and J by 0 bases, with 6 bases between the two germline ends. This CDR3 spans 16 amino acids. Written as DNA, the CDR3 is TGTGCCAGCAGCTTAGCCGGGAACTCCTATAATTCACCCCTCCACTTT. This sequence encodes CASSLAGNSYNSPLHF.

This clonotype was counted only a few times. This sequence joins TRBV2 and TRBJ2-7; 9 nucleotides match TRBD1. CDR3 length equals 14 residues. V was pared by 7 bases and J by 5 bases, with 9 bases of the junction left unmatched. Germline V CDR1 and CDR2: SNHLY, FYNNEI. The CDR3 DNA reads as TGTGCCAGCATTCCCGGGACAGGGTACGACGAGCAGTACTTC. This translates into CASIPGTGYDEQYF.

This chain uses TRBV6-1 with TRBJ1-4; D is ambiguous. CDR3 length: 14 residues. Trimming took 2 bases from V and 7 from J, leaving 11 bases between them. In germline, CDR1 is MNHNS, CDR2 SASEGT. CDR3 in amino acids: CASSELSIGEKLFF. The CDR3 nucleotides are TGTGCCAGCAGTGAACTCTCCATTGGTGAAAAACTGTTTTTT.

CDR3 loop: CASIPGTGPSLGYGYTF. The CDR3 bases are TGTGCCAGTATTCCCGGGACAGGCCCATCCCTCGGCTATGGCTACACCTTC. The rearrangement links TRBV19 to TRBJ1-2, with 8 positions matching TRBD1. V shed 7 bases and J 4 bases; nucleotides not matched to a gene: 17. CDR3 length: 17 amino acids. Germline assignment: CDR1 LNHDA and CDR2 SQIVND (reference sequence). Together with reference TRBV19 and TRBJ1-2, the CDR3 gives the full variable domain: DGGITQSPKYLFRKEGQNVTLSCEQNLNHDAMYWYRQDPGQGLRLIYYSQIVNDFQKGDIAEGYSVSREKKESFPLTVTSAQKNPTAFYLCASIPGTGPSLGYGYTFGSGTRLTVV.

Points on this clonotype: A much larger clone differs from this one at a single base, so this may be a read error. This sequence joins TRBV4-1 and TRBJ1-2, with D perhaps matching TRBD1 (5 bases). The CDR3 covers 17 residues. Germline loops: CDR1 MGHRA, CDR2 YSYEKL. Trimming took 0 bases from V and 3 from J, leaving 17 bases between them. The CDR3: CASSQDMITGAHYGYTF. The CDR3 nucleotides read TGCGCCAGCAGCCAAGATATGATCACAGGAGCTCACTATGGCTACACCTTC.

The rearrangement links TRBV5-6 to TRBJ1-5; TRBD1 matches at 9 bases. The V gene end was trimmed by 4 bases and the J gene end by 4 bases; junction bases not matched to a gene: 9. From germline, CDR1 is SGHDT and CDR2 YYEEEE. This CDR3 region has 16 residues. CDR3 residues: CASSRLGTGQNQPQHF. CDR3 nucleotide sequence: TGTGCCAGCAGCCGACTGGGGACAGGGCAAAATCAGCCCCAGCATTTT.

The CDR3 spells CASSAAGSTGELFF. The CDR3 DNA is TGTGCCAGCAGTGCGGCAGGGAGCACCGGGGAGCTGTTTTTT. V gene TRBV2 combines with J gene TRBJ2-2, with D perhaps TRBD1 or TRBD2 (5 bases each). The CDR3 has 14 residues. In germline, CDR1 is SNHLY, CDR2 FYNNEI. The V end lost 4 bases, the J end lost 4 bases, and 10 bases lay between the germline ends.

This clonotype was counted only a few times. The rearrangement uses TRBV4-1 and TRBJ2-5, with 8 bases that match TRBD1. The J segment lost 1 base and the V segment lost 1 base, leaving 2 bases of the junction unmatched. Per the germline V gene, CDR1 is MGHRA and CDR2 is YSYEKL. The CDR3 loop spans 15 amino acids. Written as DNA, the CDR3 is TGCGCCAGCAGCCAAGTGGGGACAGGCCAAGAGACCCAGTACTTC. This translates into CASSQVGTGQETQYF.

The V gene is TRBV12-3 or TRBV12-4, the J gene TRBJ1-1; D not certain. Trimming cost V 2 bases and J 2 bases, with 9 bases left between them. This CDR3 is built from 14 residues. The CDR3 region is CASSLTQANTEAFF. DNA of the CDR3: TGTGCCAGCAGTTTAACCCAGGCAAACACTGAAGCTTTCTTT.